The rows below give T cell receptor beta chains drawn from one sample of a study of blood T cell repertoires in COVID-19. Produced via immunoSEQ multiplex PCR; TCRdb's table is partial and in-frame only. The data hold some 160,000 clones, with 75% to 85% observed a single time. The sequenced sample consisted of PBMCs or T cells enriched from blood (not recorded which). These receptor sequences come from a woman aged 60-75 years who had recovered from COVID-19. The CDR3 runs from the conserved cysteine through the conserved F or W. D genes are given only for firm matches. Only some rows state a clone size, as once, few, many or a class for expanded clones.

d_call	j_call	clone_size	v_call	cdr3_aa	cdr3_nt
TRBD1	TRBJ1-1	-	TRBV12-5	CASGLVRGQENTEAFF	TGTGCTAGTGGTTTGGTAAGAGGACAGGAGAACACTGAAGCTTTCTTT
-	TRBJ2-4	-	TRBV3-1/TRBV3-2	CASSLAGGHIQYF	TGTGCCAGCAGCCTCGCGGGCGGTCACATTCAGTACTTC
TRBD2	TRBJ2-1	once	TRBV2	CASSLTRTSGGVWSSYNEQFF	TGTGCCAGCAGTTTGACCCGGACTAGCGGGGGGGTCTGGAGCTCCTACAATGAGCAGTTCTTC
TRBD2	TRBJ2-2	-	TRBV11-2	CASKASGGGLYSTGELFF	TGTGCCAGCAAAGCTAGCGGGGGGGGCCTTTACTCCACCGGGGAGCTGTTTTTT
TRBD2	TRBJ2-3	-	TRBV5-1	CASSMKTSGGKADTQYF	TGCGCCAGCAGCATGAAAACTAGCGGGGGGAAGGCAGATACGCAGTATTTT
-	TRBJ2-2	once	TRBV5-4	CASSSIDTLAPGELFF	TGTGCCAGCAGCTCGATCGACACGCTCGCACCCGGGGAGCTGTTTTTT
-	TRBJ1-2	-	TRBV14	CASSQDGLEGGNGYTF	TGTGCCAGCAGCCAAGATGGGCTTGAAGGAGGGAATGGCTACACCTTC
-	TRBJ1-4	-	TRBV5-1	CASRLNSGEPNEKLFF	TGCGCCAGCAGACTAAACTCAGGGGAACCTAATGAAAAACTGTTTTTT
-	TRBJ1-2	once	TRBV14	CASSQGRAYGYTF	TGTGCCAGCAGTCAAGGCAGGGCCTATGGCTACACCTTC
TRBD2	TRBJ2-5	-	TRBV6-6	CASSPASGGVRETQYF	TGTGCCAGCAGCCCTGCTAGCGGGGGGGTCCGGGAGACCCAGTACTTC
TRBD1	TRBJ2-1	-	TRBV12-5	CASGLNRGPGYNEQFF	TGTGCTAGTGGTTTGAACAGGGGGCCGGGCTACAATGAGCAGTTCTTC
-	TRBJ2-7	few	TRBV7-9	CASSLAGGRTYEQYF	TGTGCCAGCAGCTTAGCCGGGGGACGGACCTACGAGCAGTACTTC
-	TRBJ2-2	-	TRBV12-3/TRBV12-4	CASSKTGTGELFF	TGTGCCAGCAGTAAGACAGGAACCGGGGAGCTGTTTTTT
-	TRBJ2-7	-	TRBV27	CASSSRVSYEQYF	TGTGCCAGCAGTTCACGAGTATCCTACGAGCAGTACTTC
TRBD2	TRBJ2-7	-	TRBV3-1/TRBV3-2	CASSQELVAGDEQYF	TGTGCCAGCAGCCAAGAGTTGGTAGCGGGGGACGAGCAGTACTTC
-	TRBJ1-6	-	TRBV11-2	CASSLHRDNSPLHF	TGTGCCAGCAGCTTACACAGGGATAATTCACCCCTCCACTTT
-	TRBJ1-2	-	TRBV15	CATSRATAGGYTF	TGTGCCACCAGCAGAGCGACAGCAGGTGGCTACACCTTC
-	TRBJ2-5	-	TRBV25-1	CASSRTQGTNQETQYF	TGTGCCAGCAGCCGGACGCAGGGGACCAACCAAGAGACCCAGTACTTC
TRBD1	TRBJ1-2	-	TRBV2	CASTMGQQAYGYTF	TGTGCCAGCACTATGGGACAGCAAGCCTATGGCTACACCTTC
TRBD1	TRBJ1-5	-	TRBV7-8	CASSRGQALHYSNQPQHF	TGTGCCAGCAGCCGAGGACAGGCGCTCCATTATAGCAATCAGCCCCAGCATTTT
TRBD1	TRBJ2-3	-	TRBV3-1/TRBV3-2	CASSQRGTATDTQYF	TGTGCCAGCAGTCAAAGGGGGACAGCAACAGATACGCAGTATTTT
-	TRBJ1-1	few	TRBV5-1	CASSSRGASTEAFF	TGCGCCAGCAGCTCCAGGGGTGCGAGCACTGAAGCTTTCTTT
TRBD1	TRBJ2-7	once	TRBV5-1	CASRRPGQGSYEQYF	TGCGCCAGCAGACGTCCGGGACAGGGGTCCTACGAGCAGTACTTC
TRBD2	TRBJ2-3	-	TRBV2	CASTLGLAADTQYF	TGTGCCAGCACCCTAGGACTAGCGGCGGATACGCAGTATTTT
TRBD2	TRBJ2-2	-	TRBV6-1	CASSEYLKGWQGGAGELFF	TGTGCCAGCAGTGAATACCTCAAGGGGTGGCAGGGAGGGGCCGGGGAGCTGTTTTTT
-	TRBJ2-3	-	TRBV6-4	CASEPNADTQYF	TGTGCCAGCGAGCCCAACGCAGATACGCAGTATTTT
-	TRBJ1-4	-	TRBV5-1	CASSLGEGPATNEKLFF	TGCGCCAGCAGCTTGGGAGAGGGCCCAGCAACTAATGAAAAACTGTTTTTT
TRBD1	TRBJ2-2	few	TRBV10-2	CASRDGQGASRELFF	TGCGCCAGCAGGGACGGACAGGGGGCTAGCCGGGAGCTGTTTTTT